Here is one TCR beta chain with its context. Per germline, CDR1 SGHRS and CDR2 YFSETQ. Trimming stripped 1 base from V and 6 bases from J, with 10 bases between. This CDR3 has 13 amino acids. The entry originates in a study of T cells in narcolepsy. This table comes from immunoSEQ multiplex PCR, and its TCRdb copy is limited to in-frame clones, with some not included. The sample lists 25,000 to 30,000 clones, around 78% seen once, with around 3.3% in the top ten. The V gene is TRBV5-1, the J gene TRBJ1-1, with a weak D call TRBD1 (6 bases). The sequence was obtained from a human donor with narcolepsy. Sequenced sample: CD45RA- memory CD4+ T cells from PBMCs. The CDR3 protein is CASSLSGEPEAFF. In DNA form, the CDR3 reads TGCGCCAGCAGCTTGTCAGGGGAGCCTGAAGCTTTCTTT.